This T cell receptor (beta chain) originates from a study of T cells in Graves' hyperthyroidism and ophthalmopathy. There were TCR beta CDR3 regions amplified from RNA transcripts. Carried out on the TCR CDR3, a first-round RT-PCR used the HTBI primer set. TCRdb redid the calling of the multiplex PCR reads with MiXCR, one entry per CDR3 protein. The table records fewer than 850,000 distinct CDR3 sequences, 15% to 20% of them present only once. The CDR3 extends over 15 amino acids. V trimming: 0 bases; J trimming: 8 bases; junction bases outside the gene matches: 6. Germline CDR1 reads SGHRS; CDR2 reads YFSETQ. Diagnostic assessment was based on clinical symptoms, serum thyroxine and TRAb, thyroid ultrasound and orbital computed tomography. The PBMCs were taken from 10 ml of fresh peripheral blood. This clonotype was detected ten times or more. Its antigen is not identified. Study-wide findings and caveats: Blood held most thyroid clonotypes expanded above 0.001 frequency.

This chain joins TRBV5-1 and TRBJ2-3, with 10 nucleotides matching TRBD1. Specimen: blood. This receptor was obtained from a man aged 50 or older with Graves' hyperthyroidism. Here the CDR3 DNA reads TGCGCCAGCAGCTTGGGGGGACAGGGGAGGAGTACGCAGTATTTT. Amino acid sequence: CASSLGGQGRSTQYF.